This T cell receptor (beta chain) was captured by sequencing in a study of cytomegalovirus exposure and HLA in healthy donors. Across the whole study: Earlier work reported some 110 million unique TCR beta sequences from about 180 million T cells. Early released data had approximately 86 million unique TCRs, all coming from HLA-typed donors. General observations from the study: TCR association rates varied by HLA locus in a later analysis, with DRB1 highest and HLA-C lowest. The likely explanation for a cluster of highly shared sequence variants was sequencing artifact.

A note on this clone: As yet, its antigen is unknown.

The germline CDR1 and CDR2 sequences are SGHTA and FQGNSA. The CDR3 consists of 16 residues. Trimming cost V 1 base and J 8 bases; bases outside gene matches: 8. The PCR made use of 60 Vbeta and 13 Jbeta primers. Only in-frame clones appear in the TCRdb table, and some are missing; sequencing was by immunoSEQ multiplex PCR. In the table there are 160,000 or so clones, 80% of which are singletons. V and J are TRBV7-2 and TRBJ2-4, with 10 bases that match TRBD1. The sample was PBMCs. The TCR originated in a man aged 25-40 years in good health and CMV-seronegative. The CDR3 bases are TGTGCCAGCAGCTTAGGACAGGGGGCGGAGGTACACATTCAGTACTTC. This translates into CASSLGQGAEVHIQYF.